This paragraph reports one TCR beta chain. This clone's antigen is unknown. One base away there is no much larger clone; base qualities are not given. In light of the paper, this sample's time point label describes: baseline before first vaccination. The vaccinee samples were drawn from two UK trials, COV001 and COV002, one of which was a single-blind randomized controlled phase 2/3 trial testing AZD1222 (ChAdOx1 nCoV-19) in healthy adults. For TCRbeta chain sequencing, PBMC samples from trial participants were taken at day 0 and at day 28 after the second dose. The CDR3 regions of human TCRbeta chains were subjected to immunosequencing. The source study handled its data this way. Repertoire TCRs were checked for matches against a reference library of SARS-CoV-2-specific TCRs that had been generated using the MIRA antigen-specificity platform. Breadth meant the fraction of unique TCRs that were SARS-CoV-2-associated, whereas depth meant the fraction of total T cells that were SARS-CoV-2-associated. Using the MIRA data, each spike-specific TCR was mapped to the spike region that the TCR reacts to and placed in a CD4 or CD8 class. Log10-transformed breadth and depth values were compared by one-way ANOVA with Sidak's multiple comparisons tests. This immuneACCESS table, as held by TCRdb, lists in-frame sequences with V and J called but not all clones. Of the missing ones, under half trace to an unresolved V gene in checked studies; the others have no known cause. That table is the source of V, J and clone size, and D and trimming were worked out from the DNA. In all, the sample holds 100,000 to 150,000 clones, and over 90% of those were seen once. The ten top clones hold around 5% of the sample.

The sample comes from a study of T cell responses to AZD1222 COVID-19 vaccine (dated by TCRdb to the early 2020s). For the study in its entirety: Because spike-specific TCR depth and breadth did not differ between the two schedules, AZD1222 recipients who got a second dose at roughly 4 weeks were pooled with those who got a second dose at roughly 12 weeks. A total of under 250 trial participants underwent TCR sequencing, of whom under 220 had received two doses of AZD1222 and some 26 had received two doses of the MenACWY control vaccine. Enrollment into the trials was organized by age into subgroups of 18-55, 56-69 and 70-plus years, and those subgroups contained about 160, 30 and 59 TCR-sequenced participants, respectively. Paper-wide results and their limitations: Participants were mostly white British and included more females than males, and it was suggested by the authors that clonal diversity may have been underestimated. The vaccine-associated CD4 TCRs covered the entire spike protein, and the dominant responses fell in regions 160-218 and 743-854. Because no day 14 peak-response samples were available, the repertoires could be characterized only after the peak T cell response. Spike-specific TCR breadth and depth rose significantly after two AZD1222 doses compared with day 0 and with MenACWY recipients. In the small 56-69-year group, the increase in depth fell short of significance, most likely because of low power. Reportedly, almost half of the unique spike-specific TCRs recognized epitopes lying outside the regions that are mutated in the B.1.351 and B.1.1.7 variants. Only a handful of AZD1222 recipients were SARS-CoV-2 seropositive at baseline, limiting conclusions about previously exposed vaccinees.

Counted from cysteine to phenylalanine, this CDR3 has 19 amino acids. The kept DNA is CDR3 alone, 57 bases in frame from the first base. Trimmed from V: 1 base; trimmed from J: 0 bases; junction bases lacking a gene match: 9. According to the germline V gene, CDR1 reads LGHNA and CDR2 reads YNFKEQ. Source: peripheral blood, taken on day 0 of AZD1222 vaccination. The chain is made from TRBV4-2 and TRBJ2-6; the junction holds 7 bases that match TRBD2. The sequence was collected from an adult in good health. The DNA reads as follows: TGTGCCAGCAGCCAAGTTCTGGGGGGGATGGGCTCTGGGGCCAACGTCCTGACTTTC. Its protein product is CASSQVLGGMGSGANVLTF.